This T cell receptor beta chain was recovered during a study of cytomegalovirus exposure and HLA in healthy donors. Background on the study: Earlier findings included some 120 million unique TCR beta sequences obtained from about 179 million T cells. There were some 400 genotyped donors. Of these, about 80% fell in the genetic ancestry cluster associated with self-reported Caucasian donors. General study points: In an earlier analysis, productive rearrangement rates for most beta V segments clustered near 87% or 30%. A missense variant in DCLRE1C was later tied to TCR beta V- and J-gene trimming.

Vbeta (60) and Jbeta (13) primers were used in the PCR. The assay was immunoSEQ multiplex PCR, and TCRdb's table has in-frame clones only and misses some. Of about 180,000 clones in the sample, 65% to 75% were seen once. With regard to this clone: Its target is unknown.

Sequencing input: PBMCs. The sequence was obtained from a human donor in good health.

The CDR3 here is CASSQTGGGNYGYTF. DNA for the CDR3: TGTGCCAGCAGTCAAACAGGGGGCGGTAACTATGGCTACACCTTC. The V call is TRBV6-1, the J call TRBJ1-2; 9 nucleotides align to TRBD1. CDR1 MNHNS and CDR2 SASEGT come from the germline V gene. V shed 5 bases and J 1 base; nucleotides not matched to a gene: 5. The CDR3 spans 15 residues.